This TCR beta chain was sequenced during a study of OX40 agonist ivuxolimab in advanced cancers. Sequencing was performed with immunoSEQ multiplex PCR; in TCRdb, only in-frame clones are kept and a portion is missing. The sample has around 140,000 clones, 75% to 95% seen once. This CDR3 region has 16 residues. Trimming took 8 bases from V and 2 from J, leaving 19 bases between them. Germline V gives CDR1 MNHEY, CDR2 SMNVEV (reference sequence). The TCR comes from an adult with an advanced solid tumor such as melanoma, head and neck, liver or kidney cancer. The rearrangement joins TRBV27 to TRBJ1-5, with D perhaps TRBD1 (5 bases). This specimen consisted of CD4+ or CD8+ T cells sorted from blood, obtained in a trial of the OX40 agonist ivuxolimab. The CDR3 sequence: CASSLRGEVGNQPQHF. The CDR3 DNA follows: TGTGCCAGCTCCCTTCGGGGGGAGGTTGGCAATCAGCCCCAGCATTTT.